Sequencing of this TCR beta chain was carried out in a study of blood T cell repertoires in COVID-19. The CDR3 is 13 amino acids. V lost 5 bases to trimming and J lost 5 bases; unmatched junction nucleotides: 5. In the original processing: Reference gene primer amplification in the assay estimated nucleated cell counts. Only in-frame clones appear in the TCRdb table, and some are missing; sequencing was by immunoSEQ multiplex PCR. The D gene and trimming were derived from the DNA, and the V and J assignments and clone size from that table. The sample includes approximately 300,000 clones, approximately 90% seen only once; the top ten take 10%. All enrollees were about 18 to 89 years old and from 20 to 30 US areas.

The chain carries TRBV12-3 or TRBV12-4 and TRBJ2-5, with 7 bases identical to TRBD1. Sequenced input: PBMCs or T cells enriched from blood (not recorded which). This receptor was taken from a woman younger than 35 who had recovered from COVID-19. The CDR3 sequence is CASSGQDDETQYF. The CDR3 DNA reads as TGTGCCAGCAGTGGACAGGATGATGAGACCCAGTACTTC.